The present T cell receptor (beta chain) was sequenced within a study of blood T cell repertoires in COVID-19. Study-level information: PBMCs, B-cell-depleted T cells, or T cells were the source of the cDNA or gDNA that made up the material.

The CDR3 has 13 amino acids. From germline, CDR1 is WNHNN and CDR2 SYGVQD (reference sequence). The V and J ends lost 2 bases and 5 bases, in that order; junction bases with no gene match: 2. Assay used: immunoSEQ multiplex PCR; TCRdb lists only in-frame clones, some missing. The profile shows around 300,000 clones, nearly 90% of them singletons. The specimen sequenced was PBMCs or T cells enriched from blood (not recorded which). The chain uses TRBV10-1 and TRBJ1-1, with 7 positions matching TRBD1. This clonotype was obtained from a woman aged 60-75 years who had recovered from COVID-19. The CDR3 sequence: CASSEGRGTEAFF. As DNA, the CDR3 is TGCGCCAGCAGTGAGGGCAGGGGGACTGAAGCTTTCTTT.